This T cell receptor beta chain emerged from a study of blood T cells in healthy people across ages. Findings and limits, study-wide: Older age coincided with a roughly linear decline in TCR beta diversity per million T cells.

Healthy Caucasian individuals from Russia aged about 6 to 100 were enrolled as donors. The draw of peripheral blood yielded 8.5 to 10 milliliters from each donor. PCR was performed a second time for roughly 7 to 12 cycles using a sample-barcoded 5' primer and a J-beta primer mix. MiXCR, applied by TCRdb to the 5' RACE reads, yields one record per CDR3 protein. The table lists 550,000 to 800,000 distinct CDR3 sequences, roughly 32% of them singletons. This clonotype was detected many times. Its specificity is not known. Germline CDR1 LGHNA, CDR2 YNFKEQ. There are 15 residues in the CDR3. J lost 2 bases, V lost 1 base, and 2 bases had no gene match.

The gene calls are TRBV4-2 and TRBJ2-5, with TRBD2 identical over 9 bases. Sequencing used blood. The sequence was collected from a woman aged 80 or older in good health. This chain's CDR3 is CASSQGTSDQETQYF. The CDR3 bases are TGTGCCAGCAGCCAAGGGACTAGCGATCAAGAGACCCAGTACTTC.